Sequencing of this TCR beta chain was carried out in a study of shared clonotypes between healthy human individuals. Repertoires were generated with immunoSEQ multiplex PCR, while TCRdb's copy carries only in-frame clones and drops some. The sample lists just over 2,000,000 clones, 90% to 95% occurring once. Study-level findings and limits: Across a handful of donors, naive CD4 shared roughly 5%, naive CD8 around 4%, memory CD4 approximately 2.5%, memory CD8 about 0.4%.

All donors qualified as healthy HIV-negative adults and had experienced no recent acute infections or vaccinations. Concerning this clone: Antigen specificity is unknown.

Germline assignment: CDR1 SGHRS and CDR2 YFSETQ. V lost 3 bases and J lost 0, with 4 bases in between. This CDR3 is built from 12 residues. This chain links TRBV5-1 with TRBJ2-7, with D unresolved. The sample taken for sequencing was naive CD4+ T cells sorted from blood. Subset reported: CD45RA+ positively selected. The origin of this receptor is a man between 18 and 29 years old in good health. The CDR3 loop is CASSSRSYEQYF. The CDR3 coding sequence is TGCGCCAGCAGCTCCCGCTCCTACGAGCAGTACTTC.